Listed here are 15 T cell receptor beta chains from one sample, sequenced in a study of blood T cells in healthy people across ages. A second 7 to 11 cycle PCR used barcoded and J-beta primers. One entry per CDR3 protein results from TCRdb running MiXCR on the 5' RACE reads. This table holds 1.5 million to 1.8 million distinct CDR3 sequences, approximately 43% found once. Sequenced: blood. These receptors all stem from a woman under 30 in good health.

The V and J genes are TRBV7-8 and TRBJ2-1, with a tentative D call TRBD2 (6 bases). Trimming stripped 0 bases from V and 4 bases from J, with 10 bases between. CDR3 length equals 15 residues. The V gene's germline CDR1 is SGHVS and CDR2 FQNEAQ. This chain's CDR3 is CASSLARLVYNEQFF. CDR3 DNA: TGTGCCAGCAGCTTAGCGAGACTAGTGTACAATGAGCAGTTCTTC.

The rearrangement links TRBV29-1 to TRBJ1-1; 8 positions match TRBD1. This CDR3 has 13 amino acids. J gave up 4 bases and V 6 bases, and 7 bases lay outside the gene matches. Germline V CDR1 and CDR2: SQVTM, ANQGSEA. DNA of the CDR3: TGCAGCGTCGACAGGGGTCTGAGCACTGAAGCTTTCTTT. Encoded protein: CSVDRGLSTEAFF.

This clonotype was recorded a few times. The chain joins TRBV11-2 to TRBJ1-1, with D perhaps TRBD1 (6 bases). Trimming took 5 bases from V and 6 from J, leaving 13 bases between them. The CDR3 is 13 amino acids. Germline lookup yields CDR1 SGHAT and CDR2 FQNNGV. The CDR3 DNA is TGTGCCAGCAGCCTAGGGACAATTTCTGAAGCTTTCTTT. Translated, it gives CASSLGTISEAFF.

This clonotype has a handful of counts. The gene calls are TRBV28 and TRBJ2-7; a possible D gene is TRBD1 (6 bases). V lost 2 bases and J lost 6, with 8 bases in between. The germline CDR1 and CDR2 sequences are MDHEN and SYDVKM. This CDR3 is built from 12 residues. The CDR3 protein is CASSLGTFEQYF. The CDR3 DNA reads as TGTGCCAGCAGTTTAGGGACATTCGAGCAGTACTTC.

As for this clonotype: The germline gene is not matched at one end of the junction; a read error may be the cause. The chain recombines TRBV6-5 with TRBJ1-2; no clear D. Germline V gene data show CDR1 as MNHEY and CDR2 as SVGAGI. This CDR3 is 16 amino acids long. The CDR3 is CVSSPTRSGFDYGYTF. The CDR3 DNA is TGTGTCAGCAGTCCTACGCGGTCGGGGTTCGACTATGGCTACACCTTC.

The chain has TRBV20-1 and TRBJ2-1, with 12 bases identical to TRBD2. Germline assignment: CDR1 DFQATT and CDR2 SNEGSKA (reference sequence). V was clipped by 6 bases and J by 7 bases; unmatched bases: 10. There are 15 residues in the CDR3. The CDR3 loop is CSALPRLAGGNEQFF. CDR3 sequence (DNA): TGCAGTGCGCTCCCGCGGCTAGCGGGAGGGAATGAGCAGTTCTTC.

V is TRBV4-3 and J is TRBJ2-3; D gene ambiguous. Germline CDR1 LGHNA, CDR2 YSLEER. The V gene lost 1 base and the J gene lost 6 bases, with 11 bases spanning the gap. CDR3 length equals 14 residues. CDR3 DNA: TGCGCCAGCAGCCAAGGACGAGCTGTGGATACGCAGTATTTT. This translates into CASSQGRAVDTQYF.

This clonotype was detected only a few times. The genes are TRBV7-3 and TRBJ2-1; TRBD2 aligns across 8 bases. V lost 0 bases, J lost 5 bases, and 15 bases stayed unmatched. Germline V gives CDR1 SGHTA, CDR2 FQGTGA. The CDR3 is made up of 19 amino acids. The CDR3 region is CASSLTLTRGTSGHNEQFF. The CDR3, as DNA: TGTGCCAGCAGCTTAACGTTAACTCGCGGAACTAGCGGACACAATGAGCAGTTCTTC.

This clonotype was seen a few times. The chain recombines TRBV20-1 with TRBJ2-4; D is perhaps TRBD1 (5 bases). V was cut by 5 bases and J by 0 bases, with 14 bases left in between. In germline, CDR1 is DFQATT, CDR2 SNEGSKA (reference sequence). The CDR3 totals 15 residues. The CDR3 protein is CSAPGQPIAKNIQYF. DNA for the CDR3: TGCAGTGCTCCTGGACAACCTATAGCCAAAAACATTCAGTACTTC.

V and J are TRBV12-3 or TRBV12-4 and TRBJ2-1; D is unresolved. The germline V and J ends were trimmed by 5 bases and 10 bases, with 12 bases remaining between them. The CDR3 is 12 residues long. The CDR3 sequence is CASSPKVVEQFF. CDR3 in DNA: TGTGCCAGCAGTCCTAAGGTTGTGGAGCAGTTCTTC.

The chain uses TRBV6-5 and TRBJ2-3; 12 bases fit TRBD2. The CDR3 has 15 residues. V gave up 7 bases and J gave up 4 bases; unmatched junction bases: 6. The germline gives CDR1 MNHEY, CDR2 SVGAGI. CDR3 nucleotide sequence: TGTGCCAGCAATTTACTAGCGGGGGGCCCAGATACGCAGTATTTT. Amino acids: CASNLLAGGPDTQYF.

The chain has TRBV10-3 and TRBJ2-3, with D uncertain. CDR3 size: 11 residues. V gave up 3 bases and J gave up 5 bases, with 3 bases separating them. Germline V gene sequence: CDR1 ENHRY, CDR2 SYGVKD. The CDR3: CAISDVDTQYF. The CDR3 nucleotides are TGTGCCATCAGTGACGTAGATACGCAGTATTTT.

The chain is built from TRBV28 and TRBJ2-7, with 7 bases aligning to TRBD2. The length of the CDR3 is 15 residues. The V gene end was trimmed by 5 bases and the J gene end by 5 bases; junction bases not matched to a gene: 12. Germline CDR1 is MDHEN and CDR2 is SYDVKM. The CDR3 DNA follows: TGTGCCAGCAGTCCCATTCGGGCGGGAGAGGACGAGCAGTACTTC. Protein: CASSPIRAGEDEQYF.

This clonotype was seen many times. The chain couples TRBV12-3 or TRBV12-4 to TRBJ2-7; 8 bases are shared with TRBD2. The CDR3 runs 14 residues. V lost 5 bases, J lost 6 bases, and 9 bases stayed unmatched. The CDR3 nucleotides read TGTGCCAGCAGTCAAAGCGGGAGTTATTCCGAGCAGTACTTC. It specifies CASSQSGSYSEQYF.

The rearrangement uses TRBV27 and TRBJ1-1; D gene unclear. Germline CDR1 MNHEY, CDR2 SMNVEV (reference sequence). V lost 2 bases, J lost 0 bases, and 10 bases lay in between. This CDR3 is 15 amino acids long. The CDR3 loop reads CASSLGFGLNTEAFF. The DNA for the CDR3 is TGTGCCAGCAGTTTAGGTTTCGGATTGAACACTGAAGCTTTCTTT.